This TCR beta chain was profiled in a study of blood T cell repertoires in COVID-19. Assay used: immunoSEQ multiplex PCR; TCRdb lists only in-frame clones, some missing. The data hold around 280,000 clones, with roughly 89% observed a single time. While infection was still active, Seattle patients were enrolled and then followed longitudinally. The V gene's germline CDR1 is LGHDT and CDR2 YNNKEL (reference sequence). Trimming stripped 0 bases from V and 5 bases from J, with 11 bases between. CDR3 length: 14 amino acids. V is TRBV3-1 (or the pseudogene TRBV3-2) and J is TRBJ2-7; tentative D call: TRBD1 (6 bases). This receptor was taken from a woman in her twenties or thirties with COVID-19, enrolled during active disease. The specimen sequenced was peripheral blood. CDR3 nucleotide sequence: TGTGCCAGCAGCCAAGATTGGGGGCAGCACGAGCAGTACTTC. Translation gives CASSQDWGQHEQYF.